This TCR beta chain is drawn from a study of CD4 T cells in relation to SARS-CoV-2 and coronaviruses. Study-level background: PBMCs were cultured with antigen for roughly 11 days before TCR beta sequencing. Broader study findings: No donor gave both pre-pandemic and post-infection samples. Crossreactivity was assessed only for spike protein, not other viral proteins.

Details on this clone: Its target is unknown.

Germline CDR1 is SGDLS and CDR2 is YYNGEE. V gave up 2 bases and J gave up 3 bases; unmatched junction bases: 5. CDR3 size: 17 residues. Libraries were prepared by immunoSEQ multiplex PCR; TCRdb keeps only in-frame clonotypes and omits some of them. This table has some 32,000 clones, roughly 82% appearing once. This chain joins TRBV9 and TRBJ2-3; 14 nucleotides agree with TRBD2. The clonotype comes from an adult with COVID-19. The sequenced material came from memory CD4+ T cells from PBMCs, cultured in vitro. CDR3 sequence reads: CASSVLGTSGRTDTQYF. The CDR3 DNA reads TGTGCCAGCAGCGTTCTCGGGACTAGCGGGAGAACAGATACGCAGTATTTT.